This T cell receptor beta chain was sequenced in a study of T cell responses to AZD1222 COVID-19 vaccine. Study background: Pooling was applied to second doses at about 4 or about 12 weeks.

Germline-derived CDR1 and CDR2 are GTSNPN and SVGIG (reference sequence). Trimming shortened V by 4 bases and J by 4 bases, and 13 bases separated the two germline ends. This CDR3 has 13 amino acids. Comments on this clone: Its antigen remains unidentified.

Study-wide findings and caveats: The study found vaccine-associated CD4 TCRs spanning spike, dominant at 160-218 and 743-854. Clonal diversity may have been underestimated in mostly white British donors. Spike-specific TCR breadth and depth went up after people got two AZD1222 doses.

This table comes from immunoSEQ multiplex PCR, and its TCRdb copy is limited to in-frame clones, with some not included. The table records around 78,000 clones, more than 75% of them present only once. The receptor was derived from an adult in good health. The chain is built from TRBV30 and TRBJ1-2, with a tentative D call TRBD1 (5 bases). Sequences were derived from peripheral blood, sampled on day 0 of AZD1222 vaccination. CDR3 nucleotide sequence: TGTGCCTGGACCCTGAATGGGGGCTATGGCTACACCTTC. Translation: CAWTLNGGYGYTF.